This record looks at one T cell receptor beta chain sequence and its context. This clonotype was observed many times. Its antigen is not yet known. Base qualities are not recorded, but no much larger clone differs from it by a single base. The record originates from a study of CD8+CD57+ T cells in acquired aplastic anemia (dated by TCRdb to the late 2010s). Regarding the research as a whole: A mean of 3.2 ug of DNA, ranging from roughly 0.18 to 30 ug, was extracted from sorted CD4+ and CD8+ cells. A CD8+CD57+ expansion meant a frequency higher than the mean frequency seen in healthy subjects.

Genomic DNA served as template for TCR beta VDJ combination and CDR3 sequence profiling. An Illumina HiSeq 2000 was used for TCR repertoire sequencing. As for the authors' bioinformatics: Repertoires were assessed using TRBV/TRBJ rearrangement plots, CDR3 size and DJ length profiles, and Simpson's diversity index. Whichever DNA sequence was most abundant in the deep sequencing data was defined as the immunodominant clone. CDR3 amino acid sequences were checked for sharing across subjects and were also compared against the VDJdb database and published repertoires. The public reads were reanalyzed by TCRdb: fastp trimming at Q25, MiXCR alignment, in-frame beta chains only. Rows matching on CDR3 protein sequence are summarized as one entry with the most common DNA and genes. TCRdb's processing, not the study's, gives the V and J calls here. This sample is represented by 120,000 or so distinct CDR3 sequences; less than 50% of them were singletons. The top ten clones comprise over 2% of the sample.

Expansion of CD8+CD57+ cells had been shown by flow cytometry in the patients chosen for sequencing. All patients had severe acquired aplastic anemia diagnosed by International Study of Aplastic Anemia and Agranulocytosis and Camitta criteria. Patients had received no therapy at the time of blood sampling. In this study, sorted CD4+ and CD8+ T cells from the blood of healthy subjects and of severe aplastic anemia patients had their TCR repertoires deep-sequenced. In the USA, patient enrollment took place under clinicaltrials.gov protocols 00001620, 01623167, 00001397, 00071045, 00081523 and 00961064. Ficoll-Paque density gradient centrifugation was used to isolate peripheral blood mononuclear cells. Before DNA extraction, CD4+ and CD8+ T cells were sorted with FACS or magnetic beads. Overall study outcomes, separate from this receptor: Patients and healthy controls showed no significant difference in CD8+ Simpson's diversity (P=0.060). Around 30 CD8+ CDR3 sequences were found to be shared between patients and controls, but these sequences appeared to be highly expressed in patients and within the immunodominant clones of the patients.

The CDR3 has 13 amino acids, counting the end cysteine and phenylalanine. The retained sequence is limited to the CDR3, 39 bases, with the frame set at the first base. V gives up 3 bases and J gives up 4 bases, and the segment between their germline ends measures 9 bases. The germline V gene (reference sequence) supplies CDR1 LNHDA and CDR2 SQIVND. The chain couples TRBV19 to TRBJ1-1; too little of a D gene remains to name it. The sequencing input was sorted CD4+, CD8+, or CD8+CD57+ T cells (not recorded which) from PBMCs. This TCR was recovered from a human donor with aplastic anemia. The base sequence is TGTGCCAGTAGTATCAATCCCTTCACTGAAGCTTTCTTT. The translation is CASSINPFTEAFF.